This is a list of T cell receptor beta chains from one sample in a study of blood T cell repertoires in COVID-19. The table came from immunoSEQ multiplex PCR; TCRdb's copy has only in-frame clones and leaves some out. Seen here are about 280,000 clones, around 88% observed once, and the top ten hold about 5.5%. Source material: PBMCs or T cells enriched from blood (not recorded which). The source is a woman in her thirties or forties who had recovered from COVID-19. Both conserved end residues are part of each CDR3. The order of the fields is CDR3 DNA, CDR3 protein, D gene, J gene, V gene. A D gene is named only where the DNA matches it firmly.

CDR3nt: TGTGCCAGCAGTTTATCAGGGAGGATAGACGAGCAGTACTTC
CDR3aa: CASSLSGRIDEQYF
d_gene: NA
j_gene: TRBJ2-7
v_gene: TRBV28

CDR3nt: TGTGCCAGCACCACGCGGCCGGATGAAGCTTTCTTT
CDR3aa: CASTTRPDEAFF
d_gene: NA
j_gene: TRBJ1-1
v_gene: TRBV28

CDR3nt: TGTGGAACTAGCGGGCCCAACCTAAATGAGCAGTTCTTC
CDR3aa: CGTSGPNLNEQFF
d_gene: TRBD2
j_gene: TRBJ2-1
v_gene: TRBV10-3

CDR3nt: TGCAGCGTTGTTGGGACTAGCGGGTCCTATAGCACAGATACGCAGTATTTT
CDR3aa: CSVVGTSGSYSTDTQYF
d_gene: TRBD2
j_gene: TRBJ2-3
v_gene: TRBV29-1

CDR3nt: TGTGCCAGCAATTACGGGGAAGATGGCTACACCTTC
CDR3aa: CASNYGEDGYTF
d_gene: NA
j_gene: TRBJ1-2
v_gene: TRBV7-9

CDR3nt: TGTGCCAGCAGCCTCCCCGGTAGAGCGGGGGGGGAGCTGTTTTTT
CDR3aa: CASSLPGRAGGELFF
d_gene: TRBD2
j_gene: TRBJ2-2
v_gene: TRBV6-6

CDR3nt: TGTGCCAGCAGCCCAGAGAACAGGGGCCCCGGGGAGCTGTTTTTT
CDR3aa: CASSPENRGPGELFF
d_gene: TRBD1
j_gene: TRBJ2-2
v_gene: TRBV9

CDR3nt: TGCGCCAGCAGGGAACGGGATGGTGAAAAACTGTTTTTT
CDR3aa: CASRERDGEKLFF
d_gene: NA
j_gene: TRBJ1-4
v_gene: TRBV5-1

CDR3nt: TGTGCCAGCAGCCCCTTAAGGGGGAGAAAGAACATTCAGTACTTC
CDR3aa: CASSPLRGRKNIQYF
d_gene: NA
j_gene: TRBJ2-4
v_gene: TRBV3-1/TRBV3-2

CDR3nt: TGTGCCAGCAGTATCAGACAGACCACGAACACCGGGGAGCTGTTTTTT
CDR3aa: CASSIRQTTNTGELFF
d_gene: NA
j_gene: TRBJ2-2
v_gene: TRBV27

CDR3nt: TGTGCCAGTAGTGTGGACAGTCTTACGTACACTGAAGCTTTCTTT
CDR3aa: CASSVDSLTYTEAFF
d_gene: NA
j_gene: TRBJ1-1
v_gene: TRBV19

CDR3nt: TGCGCCAGCAGCAGAACTAGCGGGAGGGCCGTAGGGCAAGAGACCCAGTACTTC
CDR3aa: CASSRTSGRAVGQETQYF
d_gene: TRBD2
j_gene: TRBJ2-5
v_gene: TRBV5-1

CDR3nt: TGTGCCAGCAGTTCGGTTTCTGGGGCCAACGTCCTGACTTTC
CDR3aa: CASSSVSGANVLTF
d_gene: NA
j_gene: TRBJ2-6
v_gene: TRBV2